This passage covers 11 T cell receptor beta chains from one sample sequenced in a study of blood T cell repertoires in COVID-19. The table came from immunoSEQ multiplex PCR; TCRdb's copy has only in-frame clones and leaves some out. The sample has about 120,000 clones; roughly 76% are singletons. Specimen: peripheral blood. These receptors were collected from a human donor in a cohort sampled during active COVID-19.

The V gene is TRBV29-1, the J gene TRBJ2-2, with 11 bases that match TRBD2. Trimming at V came to 4 bases and at J to 4 bases, leaving 5 bases not matched to a gene. In germline, CDR1 is SQVTM, CDR2 ANQGSEA. The CDR3 loop spans 15 amino acids. This chain's CDR3 is CSVGSGRGFTGELFF. In DNA, the CDR3 is TGCAGCGTTGGTAGCGGGAGGGGATTCACCGGGGAGCTGTTTTTT.

The gene calls are TRBV6-6 and TRBJ2-5; perhaps TRBD1 as D (5 bases). CDR1 and CDR2 (germline): MNHNY, SVGAGI (reference sequence). This CDR3 has 14 amino acids. Trimming removed 0 bases from V and 5 bases from J, with 10 bases in between. The DNA of the CDR3 is TGTGCCAGCAGTTACTCGACAGTGGAGGAGACCCAGTACTTC. Translating gives CASSYSTVEETQYF.

DNA for the CDR3: TGTGCCAGCAGAGACAGGGGGAATCAGCCCCAGCATTTT. This sequence encodes CASRDRGNQPQHF. The chain combines TRBV19 with TRBJ1-5; 9 bases map to TRBD1. Germline V gene lookup returns CDR1 LNHDA and CDR2 SQIVND (reference sequence). V dropped 9 bases and J dropped 4; count of bases not matched to a gene: 4. The CDR3 length is 13 residues.

The chain joins TRBV3-1 (or the pseudogene TRBV3-2) to TRBJ1-3; the D is unclear. Between the trimmed V and J ends, which lost 0 bases and 1 base, there was a span of 4 bases. The CDR3 loop spans 14 amino acids. Germline-derived CDR1 and CDR2 are LGHDT and YNNKEL (reference sequence). In DNA form, the CDR3 reads TGTGCCAGCAGCCAAGAAGCTTCTGGAAACACCATATATTTT. Amino acid sequence: CASSQEASGNTIYF.

The chain carries TRBV14 and TRBJ1-2, with D maybe TRBD1 (5 bases). V was shortened by 5 bases and J by 4 bases, with 14 bases between the two germline ends. This CDR3 contains 14 residues. In germline, CDR1 is SGHDN, CDR2 FVKESK. For the CDR3, the DNA is TGTGCCAGCAGCGAAGGTGGGGCCAGCTATGGCTACACCTTC. Translating it yields CASSEGGASYGYTF. Full variable domain (remainder filled in from reference TRBV14 and TRBJ1-2): EAGVTQFPSHSVIEKGQTVTLRCDPISGHDNLYWYRRVMGKEIKFLLHFVKESKQDESGMPNNRFLAERTGGTYSTLKVQPAELEDSGVYFCASSEGGASYGYTFGSGTRLTVV.

The chain combines TRBV7-6 with TRBJ1-6; no clear D gene. V lost 5 bases and J 0 bases, leaving 5 bases between the germline ends. The CDR3 consists of 14 residues. Germline CDR1 and CDR2: SGHVS and FNYEAQ. The CDR3 is CASSMSSYNSPLHF. In DNA form, the CDR3 reads TGTGCCAGCAGCATGAGCTCCTATAATTCACCCCTCCACTTT.

For the CDR3, the DNA is TGTGCCAGCTCACCACTGGCAGGGAATACCTACGAGCAGTACTTC. It is translated as CASSPLAGNTYEQYF. The V call is TRBV18, the J call TRBJ2-7, with a tentative D call TRBD1 (5 bases). Germline CDR1 reads KGHSH; CDR2 reads LQKENI. The CDR3 consists of 15 residues. V was pared by 1 base and J by 2 bases, with 12 bases between.

The V gene is TRBV19, the J gene TRBJ1-2; D is ambiguous. The V and J ends lost 3 bases and 8 bases respectively, with 10 bases between them. This CDR3 contains 12 residues. From germline, CDR1 is LNHDA and CDR2 SQIVND (reference sequence). The CDR3 nucleotides are TGTGCCAGTAGTATTGAAGGAGAGGGCTACACCTTC. Translation: CASSIEGEGYTF.

There are a few counts of this clone. The chain has TRBV28 and TRBJ1-6; 8 bases are a match to TRBD1. The germline gives CDR1 MDHEN, CDR2 SYDVKM. This CDR3 has 13 residues. The junction had 5 bases not matched to a gene; V was cut back by 6 bases and J by 10 bases. The CDR3 loop is CASRETGDSPLHF. For the CDR3, the DNA is TGTGCCAGCAGGGAGACAGGGGACTCACCCCTCCACTTT.

Only one count was recorded for this clone. V gene TRBV30 combines with J gene TRBJ2-7, with 10 bases fitting TRBD2. The CDR3 spans 14 residues. With 1 base clipped from V and 6 bases from J, the junction kept 6 bases outside the gene matches. Looked up from germline, CDR1 is GTSNPN and CDR2 is SVGIG (reference sequence). CDR3 coding DNA: TGTGCCTGGAGTGCAAGCGGGGGGGCCGCCGAGCAGTACTTC. Its translation: CAWSASGGAAEQYF.

The V and J genes are TRBV2 and TRBJ1-1; TRBD1 is a possible D gene (6 bases). The CDR3 is made up of 12 amino acids. The germline V gene has CDR1 SNHLY and CDR2 FYNNEI. V dropped 7 bases and J dropped 10 bases, with 16 bases sitting between them. The CDR3: CASTTQGFLAFF. Written as DNA, the CDR3 is TGTGCCAGCACCACCCAGGGGTTTTTAGCTTTCTTT. Drawing the rest from reference TRBV2 and TRBJ1-1, the complete variable domain is EPEVTQTPSHQVTQMGQEVILRCVPISNHLYFYWYRQILGQKVEFLVSFYNNEISEKSEIFDDQFSVERPDGSNFTLKIRSTKLEDSAMYFCASTTQGFLAFFGQGTRLTVV.